The T cell receptor beta chain under discussion was sequenced for a study of long-term antiretroviral therapy in people with HIV. About the study: A decade or so separates the oldest specimens from the later 2015 immediate-ART recommendation.

Study-level points and caveats: Clones expanded before ART dominated the repertoire at all time points. ART adherence, viral resistance and therapy changes were not recorded.

Survey-level immunoSEQ v3.0 assays were run. The assay was immunoSEQ multiplex PCR, and TCRdb's table has in-frame clones only and misses some. The table records over 25,000 clones, 70% to 90% of them present only once. As to this clone: The antigen is undetermined.

CDR3 length: 16 amino acids. The germline CDR1 and CDR2 sequences are MNHEY and SVGAGI. Trimming pared 0 bases from V and 0 bases from J, leaving 6 bases between. The sample in question was unsorted PBMCs, obtained 1.1 years after starting antiretroviral therapy. The chain employs TRBV6-5 and TRBJ2-6; no clear D gene. The origin of this receptor is a man between 18 and 35 years old with HIV. The CDR3 bases are TGTGCCAGCAGTTACTCTTGGGGCTCTGGGGCCAACGTCCTGACTTTC. Protein: CASSYSWGSGANVLTF.